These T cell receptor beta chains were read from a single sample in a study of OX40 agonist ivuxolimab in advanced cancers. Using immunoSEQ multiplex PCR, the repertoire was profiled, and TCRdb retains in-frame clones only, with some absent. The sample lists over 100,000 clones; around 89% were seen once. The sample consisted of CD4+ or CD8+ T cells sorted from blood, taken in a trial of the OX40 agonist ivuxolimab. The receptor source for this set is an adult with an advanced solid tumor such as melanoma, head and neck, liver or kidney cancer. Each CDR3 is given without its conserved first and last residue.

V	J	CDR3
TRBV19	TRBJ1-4	ASSAQGTNEKLF
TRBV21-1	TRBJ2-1	ASSSRAGHEQF
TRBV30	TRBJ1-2	AWRLQGLYGYT
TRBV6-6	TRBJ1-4	ASSPQGGAEKLF
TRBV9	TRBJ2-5	ASSDERGTRSYQETQY
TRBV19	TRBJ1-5	ASSQQVGQPQH
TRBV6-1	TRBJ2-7	ASGRTGFYEQY
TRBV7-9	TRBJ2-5	ASSSVGGQETQY
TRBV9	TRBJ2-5	ASSAGQPGETQY
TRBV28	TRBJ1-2	ASSLQGLFYGYT
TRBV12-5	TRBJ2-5	ASGFIRDGQETQY
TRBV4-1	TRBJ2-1	ASSQDLSLSGVYNEQF
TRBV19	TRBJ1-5	ASMSGGGSQPQH
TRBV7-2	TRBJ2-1	ASSLGVDNEQF
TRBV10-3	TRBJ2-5	AISSRGLQETQY
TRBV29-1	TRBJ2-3	SVVGGADTQY
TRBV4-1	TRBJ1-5	ASSQDLGSSLNQPQH
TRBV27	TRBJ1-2	ASSFKPTVSGNYGYT
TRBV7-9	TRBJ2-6	ASSLTRGVGANVLT
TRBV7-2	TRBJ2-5	ASSLGGSYQETQY
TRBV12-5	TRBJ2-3	ASGLFAADTQY
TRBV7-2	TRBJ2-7	ASSLDGAGGYEQY
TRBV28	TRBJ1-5	ASGTGGVSGNQPQH
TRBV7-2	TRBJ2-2	ASSLVTSGFPGELF
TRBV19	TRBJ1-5	ASSSDRVWQPQH
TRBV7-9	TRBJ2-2	ASSLVPGDFTGELF
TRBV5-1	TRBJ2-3	ASSPDRGADTQY
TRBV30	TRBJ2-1	AWSVLSGAYNEQF
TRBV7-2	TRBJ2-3	ASSTLGTDTQY
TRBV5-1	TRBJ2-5	ASSSQETQY
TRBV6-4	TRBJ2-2	ASRLENTGELF
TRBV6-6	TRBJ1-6	ASRMNLPLH
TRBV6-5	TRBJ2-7	ASSWDPREITSEQY
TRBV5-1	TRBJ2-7	ASSLAGTYEQY
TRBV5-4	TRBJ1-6	ASSGGHPGDSPLH
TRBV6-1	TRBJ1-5	ASSGQEGRQPQH
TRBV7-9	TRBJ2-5	ASSLEMETQY
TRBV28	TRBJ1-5	ASNRVSQPQH
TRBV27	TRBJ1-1	ASSSGQVTF
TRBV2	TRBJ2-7	ASSLESYEQY
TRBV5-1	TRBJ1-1	ASSFRRGAQITEAF
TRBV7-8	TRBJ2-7	ASSPDGGGSYEQY
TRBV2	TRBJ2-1	ASSGGGGNEQF
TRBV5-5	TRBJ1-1	ASSPPGLNTEAF
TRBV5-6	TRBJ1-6	ASSLPTGSNSPLH
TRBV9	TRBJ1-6	ASSVAANYNSPLH
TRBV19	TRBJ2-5	ASSIMGARETQY
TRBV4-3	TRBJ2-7	ASSHGDSRYEQY
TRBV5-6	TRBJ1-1	ASSLAREGTEAF
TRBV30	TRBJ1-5	AWSSGEGNQPQH